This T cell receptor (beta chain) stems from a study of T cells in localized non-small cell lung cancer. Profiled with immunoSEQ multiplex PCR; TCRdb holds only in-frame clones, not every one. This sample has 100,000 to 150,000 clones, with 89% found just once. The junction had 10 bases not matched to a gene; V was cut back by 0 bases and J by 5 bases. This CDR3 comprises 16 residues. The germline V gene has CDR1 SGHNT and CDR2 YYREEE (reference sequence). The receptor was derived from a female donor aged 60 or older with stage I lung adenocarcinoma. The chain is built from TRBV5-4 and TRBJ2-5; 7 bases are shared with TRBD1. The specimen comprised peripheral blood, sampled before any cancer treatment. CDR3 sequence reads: CASSLGARDRVETQYF. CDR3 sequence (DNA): TGTGCCAGCAGCTTGGGGGCCCGCGACAGGGTTGAGACCCAGTACTTC.